Below, one T cell receptor beta chain is given with its context. Authors' processing steps: Cell counts per sample came from amplifying reference gene primers. The repertoire was sequenced with immunoSEQ multiplex PCR; TCRdb's copy has only in-frame clones and lacks some. V, J and clone size reflect that table, while D and trimming were determined from the DNA. The table has 50,000 to 75,000 clones, roughly 80% seen once. There are 13 residues in the CDR3. The V and J ends lost 3 bases and 6 bases respectively, with 12 bases between them. Looked up from germline, CDR1 is SGHVS and CDR2 is FNYEAQ. This record belongs to a study of blood T cell repertoires in COVID-19. On the study more broadly: Donors in the United States, Italy and Spain gave samples during acute or convalescent COVID-19. The cDNA or gDNA used as material had been derived from T cells, B-cell-depleted T cells, or PBMCs.

This clonotype originated in a man older than 75 with active or convalescent COVID-19. The rearrangement joins TRBV7-6 to TRBJ2-7; no definite D call. Sequences were obtained from peripheral blood. The CDR3 bases are TGTGCCAGCAGCTTCCTTCACGCAGGCGAGCAGTACTTC. Translating gives CASSFLHAGEQYF.